This TCR beta chain was identified in a study of human T cells and chemical hapten exposure. About the study: The use of 2% DPC on about 2 cm by about 2 cm of upper inner arm skin constituted sensitization.

The time point here: pre-sensitization, week 0. Documented treatment: therapeutic diphenylcyclopropenone sensitization with weekly scalp DPC. The CDR3 extends over 13 amino acids. The V end lost 5 bases, the J end lost 0 bases, and 10 bases lay between the germline ends. Per germline, CDR1 DFQATT and CDR2 SNEGSKA (reference sequence). TCRdb used MiXCR to reprocess the RACE reads, holding one entry per CDR3 protein. The table shows under 300,000 distinct CDR3 sequences, with approximately 8.6% occurring only once. With regard to this clonotype: Its antigen is currently unknown.

The study, taken as a whole, reports: Controls formed significantly fewer large CDR3 similarity clusters than expanded TCRs did.

V is TRBV20-1 and J is TRBJ1-1; D is ambiguous. Sequenced material: whole blood, taken in connection with sensitization to the hapten diphenylcyclopropenone (DPC). This sequence was found in a woman in her thirties or forties with alopecia areata. Some clones in this sample may be carry-over from other donors' samples. The CDR3 bases are TGCAGTGCTCTGTGGAGGATGAACACTGAAGCTTTCTTT. It yields the protein CSALWRMNTEAFF.